Sequencing of this TCR beta chain was carried out in a study of blood T cell repertoires in COVID-19. The CDR3 extends over 14 amino acids. V lost 7 bases and J 1 base, leaving 11 bases between the germline ends. Germline CDR1 reads MNHEY; CDR2 reads SVGAGI. As handled by the study authors: Reference gene primers were amplified, and this amplification served to estimate nucleated cell counts. Generated by immunoSEQ multiplex PCR, the TCRdb table keeps only in-frame clones and is missing some. The DNA gave D and trimming, while V, J and clone size come from that table. This table has tens of thousands of clones, 80% to 90% appearing once.

The sequence came from a woman aged 55-75 years with acute or convalescent COVID-19. Input material: peripheral blood. The V gene is TRBV6-5, the J gene TRBJ1-5; tentatively, D is TRBD1 (5 bases). The CDR3 nucleotides read TGTGCCAGCAACCGGGGGATCAGCAATCAGCCCCAGCATTTT. This encodes CASNRGISNQPQHF.